This TCR beta chain was sequenced during a study of cytomegalovirus exposure and HLA in healthy donors. In the case of this clone: Its antigen is unknown.

CDR1 is MNHNY, CDR2 SVGAGI, per germline (reference sequence). The V end lost 2 bases, the J end lost 4 bases, and 11 bases lay between the germline ends. CDR3 length: 14 residues. Study-level points and caveats: Rare TCR sequences predominated, though certain public TCRs were found in many donors. According to the study, around 160 TCR beta chains were cytomegalovirus-associated. Using the classifier, cytomegalovirus status was reportedly diagnosed with high specificity and sensitivity.

Some clones are missing from TCRdb's copy, which holds only in-frame ones; the method was immunoSEQ multiplex PCR. Of 150,000 to 200,000 clones in the sample, 95% to 96% were seen once. The TCR sequence derives from a woman younger than 30 in good health and CMV-seronegative. The specimen was PBMCs. The chain carries TRBV6-6 and TRBJ1-2, with a tentative D call TRBD1 (5 bases). CDR3 amino acids: CASSYDAGSYGYTF. Here the CDR3 DNA reads TGTGCCAGCAGTTACGATGCAGGGTCCTATGGCTACACCTTC.